A selection of T cell receptor beta chains follows, all from one sample in a study of regulatory T cells in long-lasting Graves disease. One entry per CDR3 protein, called by TCRdb with MiXCR from the multiplex PCR reads. The sample has over 650,000 distinct CDR3 sequences, around 30% seen once; the top ten hold roughly 41%. The sample was peripheral blood mononuclear cells (PBMCs), taken when the disease was refractory, from a patient treated with antithyroid drugs. The receptors shown here come from a female donor with Graves disease. Both conserved end residues are part of each CDR3. Each record gives: CDR3 protein, CDR3 DNA, J gene, D gene, clone size, V gene. A D gene is named only where the DNA matches it firmly. A clone size is listed for some rows: how often the clone was seen (once, few, many), or a class if it is expanded.

CATSGAGGQPQHF,TGTGCCACCTCGGGGGCGGGAGGCCAGCCCCAGCATTTT,TRBJ1-5,.,.,TRBV19
CASSLGQGATQETQYF,TGTGCCAGCAGCTTAGGACAGGGCGCGACTCAAGAGACCCAGTACTTC,TRBJ2-5,TRBD1,.,TRBV11-3
CSVEIVAGGPDTQYF,TGCAGCGTTGAAATAGTAGCGGGAGGGCCAGATACGCAGTATTTT,TRBJ2-3,TRBD2,.,TRBV29-1
CASSQRHLNYGYTF,TGTGCCAGCAGCCAACGCCACTTAAACTATGGCTACACCTTC,TRBJ1-2,.,.,TRBV3-1
CASSLAIQQVAQYF,TGCGCCAGCAGCTTGGCCATACAGCAAGTCGCCCAGTACTTC,TRBJ2-5,.,.,TRBV5-1
CAWSGSGYGYTF,TGTGCCTGGAGTGGAAGTGGCTATGGCTACACCTTC,TRBJ1-2,.,.,TRBV30
CASSHRGRRTEAFF,TGTGCCAGTAGCCACAGGGGGCGGCGGACTGAAGCTTTCTTT,TRBJ1-1,TRBD1,.,TRBV19
CASSLKDRENTEAFF,TGTGCCAGCAGCTTGAAGGACAGGGAGAACACTGAAGCTTTCTTT,TRBJ1-1,TRBD1,many,TRBV6-1
CASSRGTSTYTGELFF,TGTGCCAGCAGTCGCGGGACTAGCACCTACACCGGGGAGCTGTTTTTT,TRBJ2-2,TRBD2,.,TRBV6-1
CASSQRWDSEAFF,TGTGCCAGCAGTCAAAGGTGGGACAGTGAAGCTTTCTTT,TRBJ1-1,TRBD1,few,TRBV2
CASSQVSETQYF,TGTGCCAGCAGCCAAGTTTCGGAGACCCAGTACTTC,TRBJ2-5,.,many,TRBV3-1
CAWSGAFTVAEAFF,TGTGCCTGGAGTGGGGCGTTCACGGTGGCTGAAGCTTTCTTT,TRBJ1-1,.,few,TRBV30
CASSLDVAYGYTF,TGTGCCAGCAGCTTAGATGTAGCCTATGGCTACACCTTC,TRBJ1-2,.,many,TRBV11-1
CASSLTGLGSPLHF,TGTGCCAGCAGCTTAACAGGGCTTGGTTCACCCCTCCACTTT,TRBJ1-6,.,many,TRBV11-2
CASSPGTLGYTF,TGTGCCAGCAGCCCCGGGACACTCGGCTACACCTTC,TRBJ1-2,.,.,TRBV6-1
CASRLYSYGYTF,TGTGCCAGCAGGCTTTACTCCTATGGCTACACCTTC,TRBJ1-2,.,.,TRBV6-1
CAWSVAGGPEETQYF,TGTGCCTGGAGTGTAGCGGGAGGGCCGGAAGAGACCCAGTACTTC,TRBJ2-5,TRBD2,.,TRBV30
CASSFRQEGPNQPQHF,TGTGCCAGCAGTTTCAGACAGGAGGGACCAAATCAGCCCCAGCATTTT,TRBJ1-5,.,many,TRBV28
CASSFTAGLDEQYF,TGTGCCAGCAGTTTCACGGCAGGGCTCGACGAGCAGTACTTC,TRBJ2-7,.,.,TRBV12-3/TRBV12-4
CASSRGQANTEAFF,TGTGCCAGCAGCCGGGGACAGGCGAACACTGAAGCTTTCTTT,TRBJ1-1,TRBD1,many,TRBV12-3/TRBV12-4
CASSQASGLSYEQYF,TGTGCCAGCAGCCAAGCTAGCGGGCTCTCCTACGAGCAGTACTTC,TRBJ2-7,TRBD2,.,TRBV3-1
CASSPGQGRQPQHF,TGTGCCAGCTCACCGGGACAGGGACGACAGCCCCAGCATTTT,TRBJ1-5,TRBD1,few,TRBV18
CASSTRHTNTGEPFF,TGTGCCAGCAGCACGAGACACACGAACACCGGGGAGCCGTTTTTT,TRBJ2-2,.,.,TRBV4-2
CASSGGTGGNEKLFF,TGTGCCAGCAGCGGCGGGACAGGGGGAAATGAAAAACTGTTTTTT,TRBJ1-4,TRBD1,.,TRBV9
CASTPAGAGEQYF,TGCGCCAGCACCCCGGCGGGAGCGGGCGAGCAGTACTTC,TRBJ2-7,TRBD2,few,TRBV5-1
CASSIGAGVTYGYTF,TGTGCCAGTAGTATAGGAGCAGGAGTAACTTATGGCTACACCTTC,TRBJ1-2,.,.,TRBV19
CASSPDRSQPQHF,TGTGCCAGCTCACCGGACAGGAGTCAGCCCCAGCATTTT,TRBJ1-5,TRBD1,few,TRBV18
CATSRDAHMNTEAFF,TGTGCCACCAGCAGAGATGCACACATGAACACTGAAGCTTTCTTT,TRBJ1-1,.,many,TRBV15
CATDRLAGGRVSYEQYF,TGTGCCACCGATCGACTAGCGGGAGGCAGGGTTTCCTACGAGCAGTACTTC,TRBJ2-7,TRBD2,.,TRBV10-3
CASSKSGYEQYF,TGTGCCAGCAGCAAGAGCGGATACGAGCAGTACTTC,TRBJ2-7,.,few,TRBV7-2
CATSRVQGTGNTIYF,TGTGCCACCAGCAGAGTACAGGGGACTGGAAACACCATATATTTT,TRBJ1-3,TRBD1,.,TRBV15
CASSANPTGTGAHVLTF,TGTGCCAGCAGTGCCAACCCTACAGGCACAGGGGCCCACGTCCTGACTTTC,TRBJ2-6,TRBD1,once,TRBV25-1
CASQNALTTEAFF,TGTGCCAGCCAGAATGCCCTTACCACTGAAGCTTTCTTT,TRBJ1-1,.,.,TRBV18
CASRRTRASEAFF,TGTGCCAGCAGAAGGACCCGGGCTTCGGAAGCTTTCTTT,TRBJ1-1,.,.,TRBV12-3/TRBV12-4
CASRDLGVMNTEAFF,TGTGCCAGCAGAGACCTGGGAGTTATGAACACTGAAGCTTTCTTT,TRBJ1-1,.,many,TRBV28
CASSPSKTSGRYEQYF,TGCGCCAGCAGCCCCTCCAAGACTAGCGGGAGGTACGAGCAGTACTTC,TRBJ2-7,TRBD2,few,TRBV5-1
CSAISSSGKRTQYF,TGCAGTGCCATCTCATCTAGCGGCAAACGGACCCAGTACTTC,TRBJ2-5,TRBD2,few,TRBV20-1
CASSIGLAGAGGELFF,TGTGCCAGTAGTATAGGACTAGCGGGGGCCGGCGGGGAGCTGTTTTTT,TRBJ2-2,TRBD2,few,TRBV19
CASSRGPGAEAFF,TGTGCCAGCAGTAGGGGCCCAGGGGCGGAAGCTTTCTTT,TRBJ1-1,.,once,TRBV6-1
CASSFGRRGLTRSYEQYF,TGTGCCAGCAGTTTCGGGCGCAGGGGGCTCACCCGCTCCTACGAGCAGTACTTC,TRBJ2-7,TRBD1,few,TRBV12-3/TRBV12-4
CASSEVLGVRSPLHF,TGTGCCAGCAGTGAAGTTCTCGGGGTGCGATCACCCCTCCACTTT,TRBJ1-6,.,few,TRBV6-1
CASNLAGSSYEQYF,TGCGCCAGCAACCTGGCAGGGAGCTCCTACGAGCAGTACTTC,TRBJ2-7,.,many,TRBV5-1
CASSQGVYEQYF,TGTGCCAGCAGCCAGGGCGTCTACGAGCAGTACTTC,TRBJ2-7,.,.,TRBV19
CASSPSDGNYGYTF,TGTGCCAGCAGCCCATCGGACGGGAACTATGGCTACACCTTC,TRBJ1-2,.,few,TRBV25-1